The 25 T cell receptor beta chains in this list originate from one sample, sequenced in a study of blood T cell repertoires in COVID-19. Method: immunoSEQ multiplex PCR; TCRdb's copy keeps in-frame clones and lacks some. The sample records about 250,000 clones, around nine tenths being singletons. The sequenced sample consisted of peripheral blood. The source of these receptors is a man between 18 and 35 years old with active or convalescent COVID-19.

The chain couples TRBV5-5 to TRBJ2-3, with D possibly matching TRBD1 (5 bases). This CDR3 has 15 amino acids. Trimming took off 5 bases at V and 6 bases at J, with 19 bases between the two ends. Germline V lookup: CDR1 SGHKS, CDR2 YYEKEE (reference sequence). CDR3 DNA sequence: TGTGCCAGCAGTGCCGGCGGCAGGGTCGGCGATACGCAGTATTTT. Residues: CASSAGGRVGDTQYF.

This chain joins TRBV6-2 or TRBV6-3 and TRBJ1-5, with 8 nucleotides matching TRBD1. After removal of 2 bases from V and 4 bases from J, the junction contained 7 bases not matched to a gene. Per germline, CDR1 MNHEY and CDR2 SVGEGT. This CDR3 comprises 16 residues. CDR3 region: CASSYPQGQANQPQHF. The CDR3 bases are TGTGCCAGCAGTTACCCCCAGGGACAGGCGAATCAGCCCCAGCATTTT.

This clone was seen more than once but under ten times. The chain combines TRBV7-2 with TRBJ1-4; D is possibly TRBD1 (5 bases). The germline gives CDR1 SGHTA, CDR2 FQGNSA. V was shortened by 1 base and J by 0 bases, with 15 bases between the two germline ends. The CDR3 contains 18 residues. The CDR3 DNA follows: TGTGCCAGCAGCTTAGGTAAGGGGACTGTTTCAACTAATGAAAAACTGTTTTTT. Its translation: CASSLGKGTVSTNEKLFF. Drawing the rest from reference TRBV7-2 and TRBJ1-4, the complete variable domain is GAGVSQSPSNKVTEKGKDVELRCDPISGHTALYWYRQSLGQGLEFLIYFQGNSAPDKSGLPSDRFSAERTGGSVSTLTIQRTQQEDSAVYLCASSLGKGTVSTNEKLFFGSGTQLSVL.

The chain recombines TRBV5-1 with TRBJ1-2, with 9 positions matching TRBD1. CDR3 length: 14 amino acids. J gave up 5 bases and V 5 bases, and 7 bases lay outside the gene matches. The germline gives CDR1 SGHRS, CDR2 YFSETQ. This chain's CDR3 is CASSPTGTGYGYTF. Written as DNA, the CDR3 is TGCGCCAGCAGTCCGACGGGGACAGGGTATGGCTACACCTTC.

V usage is TRBV19 and J usage is TRBJ1-2; 8 bases agree with TRBD1. The germline V gene has CDR1 LNHDA and CDR2 SQIVND (reference sequence). CDR3 length: 17 residues. The junction had 16 bases not matched to a gene; V was cut back by 5 bases and J by 5 bases. The CDR3 DNA is TGTGCCAGTAGTGGACGGACAGGGCAATTAGTGTGGTATGGCTACACCTTC. Its protein is CASSGRTGQLVWYGYTF.

The chain couples TRBV12-3 or TRBV12-4 to TRBJ2-7, with TRBD1 as a possible D gene (6 bases). The CDR3 covers 13 residues. V was trimmed by 5 bases and J by 1 base, leaving 9 bases between them. The CDR3 DNA is TGTGCCAGCAGTCACCAGGGGTCCTACGAGCAGTACTTC. This encodes CASSHQGSYEQYF.

The chain recombines TRBV29-1 with TRBJ2-7, with 9 bases fitting TRBD2. The CDR3 is made up of 16 amino acids. The trim removed 5 bases at V and 0 bases at J, leaving 11 bases unmatched. Per the germline V gene, CDR1 is SQVTM and CDR2 is ANQGSEA. CDR3 nucleotide sequence: TGCAGCGTTCGCGGGGGGGCCGGCACAGTCTCCTACGAGCAGTACTTC. This gives the protein CSVRGGAGTVSYEQYF.

V is TRBV24-1 and J is TRBJ2-5; 8 bases are shared with TRBD1. CDR3 length equals 13 residues. Unmatched junction bases numbered 3, after V lost 8 bases and J lost 2 bases. CDR1 KGHDR and CDR2 SFDVKD come from the germline V gene. CDR3 nucleotides: TGTGCCACCAATGACAGGGGACAAGAGACCCAGTACTTC. Residues: CATNDRGQETQYF.

J is TRBJ1-1 and V is TRBV28; D is perhaps TRBD1 (6 bases). The germline V and J ends were trimmed by 8 bases and 11 bases, with 21 bases remaining between them. From germline, CDR1 is MDHEN and CDR2 SYDVKM. This CDR3 contains 13 residues. The CDR3 DNA reads TGTGCCAGCGGTAACAGGGTCTCCTCAGCGGCTTTCTTT. It yields the protein CASGNRVSSAAFF. Supplemented by reference TRBV28 and TRBJ1-1, the full variable domain reads DVKVTQSSRYLVKRTGEKVFLECVQDMDHENMFWYRQDPGLGLRLIYFSYDVKMKEKGDIPEGYSVSREKKERFSLILESASTNQTSMYLCASGNRVSSAAFFGQGTRLTVV.

V usage is TRBV13 and J usage is TRBJ2-3; 13 bases line up with TRBD2. Per the germline V gene, CDR1 is PRHDT and CDR2 is FYEKMQ (reference sequence). CDR3 length: 15 amino acids. The V and J ends lost 5 bases and 8 bases, in that order; junction bases with no gene match: 7. The CDR3 region is CASSEGTSGVGTQYF. The CDR3 region has the DNA TGTGCCAGCAGCGAGGGGACTAGCGGGGTGGGTACGCAGTATTTT.

This rearrangement joins TRBV18 to TRBJ1-2; TRBD1 matches at 7 bases. V lost 4 bases, J lost 6 bases, and 5 bases stayed unmatched. The CDR3 is 13 amino acids. The V gene's germline CDR1 is KGHSH and CDR2 LQKENI. The CDR3 region is CASSQGAQNGYTF. DNA of the CDR3: TGTGCCAGCTCACAGGGGGCGCAGAATGGCTACACCTTC.

The rearrangement links TRBV28 to TRBJ1-6; D gene ambiguous. Trimming left V 2 bases short and J 11 bases short, with 16 bases between. Per the germline V gene, CDR1 is MDHEN and CDR2 is SYDVKM. The CDR3 runs 15 residues. As DNA, the CDR3 is TGTGCCAGCAGTTTAAGTCGCGGGTCGAGGCCACCCCTCCACTTT. Its translation is CASSLSRGSRPPLHF.

The J gene is TRBJ1-6, the V gene TRBV9; D unresolved. Trimming removed 4 bases at V and 13 bases at J, with 12 bases between. The germline V gene has CDR1 SGDLS and CDR2 YYNGEE. CDR3 size: 12 residues. CDR3 residues: CASSPSPGPLHF. The CDR3 coding sequence is TGTGCCAGCAGCCCGAGCCCGGGGCCCCTCCACTTT.

This sequence joins TRBV5-1 and TRBJ2-4; 7 bases match TRBD2. This CDR3 spans 16 amino acids. V lost 3 bases and J lost 0; bases outside the gene matches: 6. From germline, CDR1 is SGHRS and CDR2 YFSETQ. The CDR3 loop reads CASSSMGGLAKNIQYF. As DNA, the CDR3 is TGCGCCAGCAGCTCGATGGGAGGGCTAGCCAAAAACATTCAGTACTTC.

The J gene is TRBJ1-2, the V gene TRBV29-1; D is possibly TRBD1 (6 bases). CDR1 and CDR2 (germline): SQVTM, ANQGSEA. V was trimmed by 7 bases and J by 2 bases, leaving 11 bases between them. There are 12 residues in the CDR3. The CDR3 here is CSARQANYGYTF. In DNA, the CDR3 is TGCAGCGCCCGACAGGCGAACTATGGCTACACCTTC.

Of note for this clone: The sample has other DNA sequences that encode this CDR3 too. The CDR3 DNA is TGTGCCAGCAGTCCCCTAGCGGGGGGAAGCACAGATACGCAGTATTTT. This codes for CASSPLAGGSTDTQYF. The chain couples TRBV2 to TRBJ2-3, with 11 positions matching TRBD2. The length of the CDR3 is 16 residues. The germline V gene has CDR1 SNHLY and CDR2 FYNNEI. J lost 0 bases, V lost 5 bases, and 4 bases had no gene match.

In its sample, this clone was seen once. V and J are TRBV7-6 and TRBJ2-1; 9 bases are a match to TRBD1. Germline trimming cut 5 bases from V and 4 bases from J; bases unmatched to any gene: 9. The germline V gene encodes CDR1 SGHVS and CDR2 FNYEAQ. The CDR3 is 16 residues long. CDR3 coding DNA: TGTGCCAGCAGCCCGAGACGGACAGGGGTATACAATGAGCAGTTCTTC. Protein sequence: CASSPRRTGVYNEQFF.

The rearrangement links TRBV5-4 to TRBJ2-1; unclear D gene. The V end lost 4 bases, the J end lost 8 bases, and 16 bases lay between the germline ends. The germline V gene encodes CDR1 SGHNT and CDR2 YYREEE (reference sequence). CDR3 length: 14 amino acids. CDR3 bases: TGTGCCAGCAGCCCAGCCGTTCCGAGCGATGAGCAGTTCTTC. Translating it yields CASSPAVPSDEQFF.

The chain recombines TRBV6-1 with TRBJ1-1; TRBD1 aligns across 8 bases. From germline, CDR1 is MNHNS and CDR2 SASEGT. The CDR3 covers 14 residues. V trimming: 3 bases; J trimming: 4 bases; junction bases outside the gene matches: 4. The CDR3, as DNA: TGTGCCAGCAGTGACGGACAGGGCGGCACTGAAGCTTTCTTT. It specifies CASSDGQGGTEAFF.

A few counts support this clone. This chain links TRBV5-6 with TRBJ2-3; possible D gene TRBD2, 5 bases. The CDR3 length is 13 residues. Germline V CDR1 and CDR2: SGHDT, YYEEEE. V was pared by 3 bases and J by 6 bases, with 11 bases between. The CDR3 protein is CASSSSERDTQYF. CDR3 DNA: TGTGCCAGCAGCTCGAGTGAGCGGGATACGCAGTATTTT.

The gene calls are TRBV7-8 and TRBJ1-2; D is possibly TRBD1 (6 bases). Germline loops: CDR1 SGHVS, CDR2 FQNEAQ. There are 15 residues in the CDR3. Trimming left V 2 bases short and J 0 bases short, with 10 bases between. The CDR3 bases are TGTGCCAGCAGCTTATACAGGGAAGCTAACTATGGCTACACCTTC. As protein: CASSLYREANYGYTF.

This clone was observed at least ten times. The J gene is TRBJ2-3, the V gene TRBV21-1; the table assigns TRBD1, which was not confirmed against the DNA. TRBV21-1 is tagged as a pseudogene. CDR3 length: 15 residues. CDR3 sequence reads: CASSKPNQGTDTQYF. The CDR3 bases are TGTGCCAGCAGCAAGCCCAACCAGGGCACAGATACGCAGTATTTT.

In this sample, this clone turned up once. The rearrangement joins TRBV18 to TRBJ1-2, with 9 bases matching TRBD1. Trimming took 2 bases from V and 7 from J; bases not matched to a gene: 8. Germline CDR1 and CDR2: KGHSH and LQKENI. The CDR3 is made up of 15 amino acids. The CDR3 DNA reads TGTGCCAGCTCACCAAGGGACAGGGACTTGGGTGGCTACACCTTC. Its protein product is CASSPRDRDLGGYTF.

The rearrangement uses TRBV11-2 and TRBJ1-2; D gene ambiguous. V gave up 1 base and J gave up 4 bases, with 10 bases separating them. This CDR3 contains 14 residues. Looked up from germline, CDR1 is SGHAT and CDR2 is FQNNGV. CDR3 protein: CASSLGPGGYGYTF. In DNA, the CDR3 is TGTGCCAGCAGCTTAGGCCCGGGAGGCTATGGCTACACCTTC.

The chain recombines TRBV30 with TRBJ1-1; D uncertain. Germline lookup yields CDR1 GTSNPN and CDR2 SVGIG (reference sequence). The CDR3 is 11 residues long. Trimming took off 3 bases at V and 8 bases at J, with 10 bases between the two ends. CDR3 nucleotides: TGTGCCTGGAGCCGAACCTACGAAGCTTTCTTT. Residues: CAWSRTYEAFF.